This T cell receptor beta chain appears in the sequencing data of a study of blood T cell repertoires in COVID-19. In the study overall: The United States, Italy and Spain provided the acute and convalescent COVID-19 samples. T cells, B-cell-depleted T cells, or PBMCs supplied cDNA or gDNA.

There are a few counts of this clone. Other DNA sequences in the sample encode the same CDR3. Germline V gene data show CDR1 as GTSNPN and CDR2 as SVGIG (reference sequence). Losses at the gene ends were 2 bases for V and 3 bases for J; bases not matched to a gene: 12. CDR3 length: 17 amino acids. Per the authors' pipeline: Nucleated cell number was recorded as an estimate derived from reference gene primer amplification. TCRdb's copy holds only in-frame clones and misses some; the assay was immunoSEQ multiplex PCR. That table gives V, J and clone size, and the DNA gave D and trimming. The sample carries 150,000 to 200,000 clones, 70% to 80% recorded once.

What was sequenced was peripheral blood. The sequence was obtained from a man aged 50 to 59 who had recovered from COVID-19. The gene calls are TRBV30 and TRBJ2-2; 7 bases are shared with TRBD2. CDR3 in DNA: TGTGCCTGGAGTAATGCGGGAACTCGGGGGGACACCGGGGAGCTGTTTTTT. Protein product: CAWSNAGTRGDTGELFF.